This T cell receptor (beta chain) was captured in a study of blood T cell repertoires in COVID-19. Study in general: Acute and convalescent COVID-19 samples came from the United States, Italy and Spain. In each case, the material was cDNA or gDNA derived from T cells, B-cell-depleted T cells, or PBMCs.

Source study methods: The authors estimated nucleated cell counts from reference gene primer amplification. The protocol was immunoSEQ multiplex PCR, while the TCRdb copy is restricted to in-frame clones and leaves out a portion. Clone size and V and J calls were adopted from that table, with D and trimming inferred from the DNA. The data contain about 490,000 clones, 80% to 90% of them singletons. The germline gives CDR1 MNHEY, CDR2 SMNVEV (reference sequence). This CDR3 comprises 16 residues. V gave up 7 bases and J gave up 7 bases; unmatched junction bases: 16. The sequence was obtained from a human donor in a cohort sampled during active COVID-19. This chain connects TRBV27 to TRBJ1-5; 7 bases match TRBD1. The source material was peripheral blood. CDR3 amino acids: CASTPLAGRGEQPQHF. The CDR3 nucleotides read TGTGCCAGCACCCCCCTGGCCGGCAGGGGGGAGCAGCCCCAGCATTTT.